These T cell receptor beta chains were read from a single sample in a study of response to subunit inactivated influenza vaccine. TCRdb redid the calling of the RT-PCR reads with MiXCR, one entry per CDR3 protein. The sample holds approximately 680,000 distinct CDR3 sequences, 15% to 19% seen once. This specimen was PBMCs from blood, taken roughly 13 days after vaccination. The receptors originated from a man aged 50-60 years who received an inactivated influenza vaccine. The CDR3 runs from the conserved cysteine through the conserved F or W. D genes are given only for firm matches. The size field is filled for only some rows; it gives once, few, many or a size class.

abundance: many
d_gene: NA
j_gene: TRBJ2-3
v_gene: TRBV29-1
CDR3nt: TGCAGCAATTCTTTCGGCACAGATACGCAGTATTTT
CDR3aa: CSNSFGTDTQYF

abundance: many
d_gene: NA
j_gene: TRBJ2-7
v_gene: TRBV13
CDR3nt: TGTGCCAGCAGCTTAGGGGCGGGGGCGCTGAGCCACGAGCAGTACTTC
CDR3aa: CASSLGAGALSHEQYF

abundance: few
d_gene: TRBD2
j_gene: TRBJ2-1
v_gene: TRBV7-2
CDR3nt: TGTGCCAGCAGTGGGAGGGTGCGATACAATGAGCAGTTCTTC
CDR3aa: CASSGRVRYNEQFF

abundance: few
d_gene: NA
j_gene: TRBJ1-4
v_gene: TRBV9
CDR3nt: TGTGCCAGCAGCGTGGGAGGACATAATGAAAAACTGTTTTTT
CDR3aa: CASSVGGHNEKLFF

abundance: few
d_gene: NA
j_gene: TRBJ2-1
v_gene: TRBV24-1
CDR3nt: TGTGCCACCAGTGAGTTAAAGAGGAATGAGCAGTTCTTC
CDR3aa: CATSELKRNEQFF

abundance: few
d_gene: NA
j_gene: TRBJ2-7
v_gene: TRBV7-2
CDR3nt: TGTGCCAGCAGCTCCCCTATTTGGAACGAGCAGTACTTC
CDR3aa: CASSSPIWNEQYF

abundance: NA
d_gene: TRBD1
j_gene: TRBJ1-4
v_gene: TRBV11-2
CDR3nt: TGTGCCAGCAGCTTAGAAGAGAGTACGACAGGGATTGAAAAACTGTTTTTT
CDR3aa: CASSLEESTTGIEKLFF

abundance: NA
d_gene: NA
j_gene: TRBJ2-5
v_gene: TRBV20-1
CDR3nt: TGCAGTGCTAGGCTACGGGGGCAAGAGACCCAGTACTTC
CDR3aa: CSARLRGQETQYF

abundance: few
d_gene: NA
j_gene: TRBJ1-2
v_gene: TRBV20-1
CDR3nt: TGCAGTGCCGCAGGGCAGGGCCCTCCAAATGGCTACACCTTC
CDR3aa: CSAAGQGPPNGYTF

abundance: many
d_gene: TRBD1
j_gene: TRBJ2-7
v_gene: TRBV4-1
CDR3nt: TGCGCCAGCAGCCAAGGGACAGGATTATTCTACGAGCAGTACTTC
CDR3aa: CASSQGTGLFYEQYF

abundance: NA
d_gene: NA
j_gene: TRBJ1-1
v_gene: TRBV7-9
CDR3nt: TGTGCCAGAGGCCAACAGACTGAAGCTTTCTTT
CDR3aa: CARGQQTEAFF